The TCR beta chain described here comes from a study of a mutant IDH1 vaccine in newly diagnosed glioma. At the level of the study: In some groups vaccination began 4-6 weeks post-radiotherapy; others received it with temozolomide. Patients previously underwent radiotherapy, temozolomide, or both, and most underwent both.

About this clone itself: Its antigen is undetermined.

Time point indicated: week 5, during vaccination. Vaccine doses each comprised 300 ug of mutant IDH1 20-mer peptide, with topical imiquimod. New WHO grade 3 or 4 IDH1-mutant, ATRX-lost astrocytomas were present in all donors. Method: immunoSEQ multiplex PCR; TCRdb's copy keeps in-frame clones and lacks some. The repertoire holds tens of thousands of clones, roughly nine tenths seen once, with roughly 0.56% in the top ten. The CDR3 is made up of 14 amino acids. V shed 6 bases and J 0 bases; nucleotides not matched to a gene: 3. Germline V CDR1 and CDR2: MNHNS, SASEGT. Specimen: PBMCs, collected from a glioma patient whose treatment included an IDH1 peptide vaccine. The chain combines TRBV6-1 with TRBJ2-7; 9 nucleotides align to TRBD2. The sequence came from a woman aged 45-65 years with glioma. The CDR3: CASSASGTSYEQYF. CDR3 DNA sequence: TGTGCCAGCAGCGCTAGCGGGACCTCCTACGAGCAGTACTTC.